This T cell receptor (beta chain) was sequenced for a study of T cell repertoires in cytomegalovirus infection. About the study: HLA-B-restricted CMV epitopes that are well studied were used alongside recently identified HLA-C-restricted ones. Points from the study as a whole: HLA-C-restricted CMV-specific TCR beta clonotypes were dominant in the ex vivo response.

In regard to this clonotype: What it binds is unknown.

From the reads, TCRdb called clonotypes with MiXCR, one entry per CDR3 protein. The sample yields roughly 150,000 distinct CDR3 sequences, roughly 21% seen once. Trimming stripped 2 bases from V and 4 bases from J, with 14 bases between. CDR3 length equals 15 residues. Germline V gene lookup returns CDR1 LNHDA and CDR2 SQIVND (reference sequence). The sample was CD8+ T cells from cultured PBMCs, taken from culture after CMV antigen stimulation. The TCR originated in a human donor in good health (CMV status not recorded). Some clones in this sample may be carry-over from other donors' samples. V usage is TRBV19 and J usage is TRBJ1-1; D not resolved. The CDR3 sequence is CASSIIGELGTEAFF. The CDR3 DNA is TGTGCCAGTAGTATAATCGGTGAATTAGGCACTGAAGCTTTCTTT. The complete variable domain, with remaining parts taken from reference TRBV19 and TRBJ1-1, reads DGGITQSPKYLFRKEGQNVTLSCEQNLNHDAMYWYRQDPGQGLRLIYYSQIVNDFQKGDIAEGYSVSREKKESFPLTVTSAQKNPTAFYLCASSIIGELGTEAFFGQGTRLTVV.